Each of the 12 T cell receptor beta chains below was sequenced from the same sample in a study of human T cells and chemical hapten exposure. MiXCR, run by TCRdb on the RACE reads, gives a single entry per CDR3 protein. The table records some 120,000 distinct CDR3 sequences, about an eighth of them present only once. Indicated time point: patch test 1, 2 weeks after DPC sensitization. Treatment here: therapeutic diphenylcyclopropenone sensitization with weekly scalp DPC. Sequenced here: whole blood, sampled in connection with sensitization to the hapten diphenylcyclopropenone (DPC). The source of these receptors is a woman in her forties or fifties with alopecia areata. Some clones in this sample may be carry-over from other donors' samples.

This clonotype was seen at least ten times. The V gene is TRBV12-3 or TRBV12-4, the J gene TRBJ1-5; tentatively, D is TRBD1 (6 bases). CDR3 length: 14 amino acids. Trimming shortened V by 8 bases and J by 4 bases, and 15 bases separated the two germline ends. The CDR3 DNA follows: TGTGCCAGCGGCGGGGGGGCGCGGAATCAGCCCCAGCATTTT. Translating it yields CASGGGARNQPQHF.

The table lists this clonotype with a few counts. The gene calls are TRBV5-1 and TRBJ2-2; no definite D call. The germline V gene encodes CDR1 SGHRS and CDR2 YFSETQ. With 7 bases removed from V and 8 bases from J, the gap between germline ends came to 15 bases. This CDR3 is built from 13 residues. CDR3 DNA: TGCGCCAGCTCAGCTTGGAGCGAAGGGGAGCTGTTTTTT. Its protein product is CASSAWSEGELFF.

This clonotype was recorded many times. The V gene is TRBV10-3, the J gene TRBJ1-2; D uncertain. Trimming stripped 0 bases from V and 4 bases from J, with 18 bases between. Germline CDR1 is ENHRY and CDR2 is SYGVKD. The CDR3 extends over 17 amino acids. The CDR3 loop reads CAISESRGNPLSYGYTF. Here the CDR3 DNA reads TGTGCCATCAGTGAGTCGCGAGGCAACCCCTTGTCCTATGGCTACACCTTC.

The CDR3 spells CSARDLATSYNEQFF. The CDR3, as DNA: TGCAGTGCTAGAGATCTCGCCACCTCCTACAATGAGCAGTTCTTC. The chain combines TRBV20-1 with TRBJ2-1; D remains ambiguous. Germline assignment: CDR1 DFQATT and CDR2 SNEGSKA (reference sequence). V lost 0 bases and J 0 bases, leaving 9 bases between the germline ends. The CDR3 totals 15 residues.

This clonotype has a count of ten or more. V and J are TRBV7-7 and TRBJ2-3; 13 bases map to TRBD2. V shed 5 bases, J shed 4 bases, and the junction held 6 bases outside the gene matches. The CDR3 has 16 amino acids. Germline V gene data show CDR1 as SSHAT and CDR2 as FNYEAQ (reference sequence). The CDR3 DNA sequence: TGTGCCAGCAGCCAGGGACTAGCGGGAAGCGCAGATACGCAGTATTTT. Translation gives CASSQGLAGSADTQYF.

This clonotype occurred many times. The chain couples TRBV7-6 to TRBJ1-4, with 8 positions matching TRBD1. The ends lost 5 bases at V and 6 bases at J; junction bases unmatched: 8. The CDR3 extends over 15 amino acids. Germline assignment: CDR1 SGHVS and CDR2 FNYEAQ. The DNA for the CDR3 is TGTGCCAGCAGCCCCGGGGGCAGGGGGCATGAAAAACTGTTTTTT. This sequence encodes CASSPGGRGHEKLFF.

The table lists this clonotype with a few counts. This chain links TRBV12-3 or TRBV12-4 with TRBJ2-3, with D maybe TRBD2 (7 bases). Trimming took off 4 bases at V and 6 bases at J, with 14 bases between the two ends. The length of the CDR3 is 14 residues. The CDR3 reads CASSSSEGGDTQYF. Written as DNA, the CDR3 is TGTGCCAGCAGTTCCAGCGAGGGGGGGGATACGCAGTATTTT.

Regarding this clonotype: With a much larger clone just one base away, this may be a read error. The chain joins TRBV4-2 to TRBJ2-1; the D gene is possibly TRBD2 (5 bases). The CDR3 totals 16 residues. Looked up from germline, CDR1 is LGHNA and CDR2 is YNFKEQ. V lost 1 base to trimming and J lost 2 bases, with 12 bases between them. CDR3 in amino acids: CASSQVPSRPYNEQFF. The CDR3 DNA sequence: TGTGCCAGCAGCCAAGTCCCTAGCAGGCCCTACAATGAGCAGTTCTTC.

Turning to this clonotype: With a much larger clone just one base away, this may be a read error. The chain links TRBV6-5 to TRBJ1-3, with D possibly TRBD1 on 5 matching bases. This CDR3 has 17 residues. CDR1 MNHEY and CDR2 SVGAGI come from the germline V gene. This CDR3 reads CASSYGGPLPSGNTICF. CDR3 bases: TGTGCCAGCAGTTACGGGGGACCGCTCCCTTCTGGAAACACCATATGTTTT.

This clonotype came up a few times. This rearrangement joins TRBV18 to TRBJ1-5, with a tentative D call TRBD1 (6 bases). The CDR3 length is 16 residues. The V gene's germline CDR1 is KGHSH and CDR2 LQKENI. The V gene lost 6 bases and the J gene lost 2 bases, with 17 bases spanning the gap. The chain's CDR3 is CASSLMEQGGNQPQHF. The DNA for the CDR3 is TGTGCCAGCTCCTTGATGGAACAGGGAGGCAATCAGCCCCAGCATTTT. The variable domain in full, completed from reference TRBV18 and TRBJ1-5, reads NAGVMQNPRHLVRRRGQEARLRCSPMKGHSHVYWYRQLPEEGLKFMVYLQKENIIDESGMPKERFSAEFPKEGPSILRIQQVVRGDSAAYFCASSLMEQGGNQPQHFGDGTRLSIL.

This clonotype has a count of ten or more. The gene calls are TRBV18 and TRBJ1-2; 9 bases are shared with TRBD1. Trimming cost V 3 bases and J 5 bases; bases outside gene matches: 13. Germline loops: CDR1 KGHSH, CDR2 LQKENI. The CDR3 length is 17 residues. CDR3 region: CASSPPATGGAAYGYTF. The CDR3 coding sequence is TGTGCCAGCTCACCCCCCGCGACAGGGGGAGCCGCGTATGGCTACACCTTC.

The gene calls are TRBV28 and TRBJ2-3, with no clear D. The CDR3 has 15 amino acids. Trimming took off 4 bases at V and 2 bases at J, with 13 bases between the two ends. The V gene's germline CDR1 is MDHEN and CDR2 SYDVKM. As DNA, the CDR3 is TGTGCCAGCAGTTCGAACCGAGGCTTCACAGATACGCAGTATTTT. The encoded protein is CASSSNRGFTDTQYF.